The rows below give T cell receptor beta chains drawn from one sample of a study of cytomegalovirus exposure and HLA in healthy donors. Sequencing used immunoSEQ multiplex PCR; TCRdb keeps in-frame clones, though not all of them. The sample lists some 190,000 clones, 70% to 80% occurring once. Sequencing was carried out using PBMCs. These TCRs come from a man aged 18-30 years in good health and CMV-seronegative. Each CDR3 is given with its conserved first and last residue. The D gene is left open where the match is weak. Clone size is stated in some rows and not others, as once, few, many or a class when expanded.

CASSFRGKTGNTIYF	TGTGCCAGCAGCTTCAGGGGCAAAACTGGAAACACCATATATTTT	TRBV7-9	-	-	TRBJ1-3	15
CSVDRGFTYNEQFF	TGCAGCGTTGATCGGGGGTTCACCTACAATGAGCAGTTCTTC	TRBV29-1	-	-	TRBJ2-1	14
CASTTRGIWRETQYF	TGTGCCAGCACCACTCGTGGGATCTGGAGGGAGACCCAGTACTTC	TRBV6-1	-	-	TRBJ2-5	15
CASSDPGQLYTF	TGTGCCAGCAGTGACCCGGGACAGCTCTACACCTTC	TRBV6-1	TRBD1	-	TRBJ1-2	12
CASSYGRELGVEQYF	TGTGCCAGCAGTTACGGGAGGGAGTTAGGAGTCGAGCAGTACTTC	TRBV6-5	TRBD2	-	TRBJ2-7	15
CASSSLDRENQPQHF	TGTGCCAGCAGCTCATTGGACAGGGAAAATCAGCCCCAGCATTTT	TRBV5-6	TRBD1	-	TRBJ1-5	15
CASSPRLVYNEQFF	TGTGCCAGCAGTCCCCGTCTCGTCTACAATGAGCAGTTCTTC	TRBV27	-	-	TRBJ2-1	14
CASSSGQGVATDTQYF	TGTGCCAGCAGCTCCGGACAGGGGGTAGCCACAGATACGCAGTATTTT	TRBV7-9	TRBD1	-	TRBJ2-3	16
CASSLGAGNGYEQYF	TGTGCCAGCAGCTTAGGGGCCGGGAACGGCTACGAGCAGTACTTC	TRBV7-2	-	-	TRBJ2-7	15
CASSFERDSYEQYF	TGTGCCAGCAGCTTCGAGCGGGACTCCTACGAGCAGTACTTC	TRBV7-2	TRBD2	few	TRBJ2-7	14
CASSQFGQGRGGVYEQYF	TGTGCCAGCAGCCAATTTGGCCAGGGACGGGGGGGCGTTTACGAGCAGTACTTC	TRBV4-2	TRBD2	-	TRBJ2-7	18
CASSTGTGATNEKLFF	TGTGCCAGCAGCACCGGGACAGGAGCAACTAATGAAAAACTGTTTTTT	TRBV11-3	TRBD1	-	TRBJ1-4	16
CASSLDPWKRVRFSYEQYF	TGTGCCAGCAGCTTAGATCCGTGGAAGAGGGTCAGGTTTTCCTACGAGCAGTACTTC	TRBV11-2	-	-	TRBJ2-7	19
CASRGQGSFVTEAFF	TGTGCCAGCAGGGGACAGGGTAGTTTCGTCACTGAAGCTTTCTTT	TRBV6-6	TRBD1	few	TRBJ1-1	15
CASSWGGYEQYF	TGTGCCAGCAGTTGGGGGGGATACGAGCAGTACTTC	TRBV6-6	TRBD2	-	TRBJ2-7	12
CSVSPVGREYEQYF	TGCAGCGTTAGTCCGGTTGGTCGGGAGTACGAGCAGTACTTC	TRBV29-1	-	-	TRBJ2-7	14
CASSLGWGTGVDGYTF	TGCGCCAGCAGCTTGGGATGGGGGACAGGGGTTGATGGCTACACCTTC	TRBV5-1	TRBD1	-	TRBJ1-2	16
CASRARSRGRTGELFF	TGTGCCAGCAGGGCCCGGAGCAGGGGACGCACCGGGGAGCTGTTTTTT	TRBV11-3	-	-	TRBJ2-2	16
CASSLTSRETQYF	TGTGCCAGCAGCTTAACCAGTCGAGAGACCCAGTACTTC	TRBV7-3	-	-	TRBJ2-5	13
CASSRGGATYEQYF	TGTGCCAGCAGCCGCGGGGGGGCCACCTACGAGCAGTACTTC	TRBV9	TRBD2	few	TRBJ2-7	14
CASSRYGTGNYEQYF	TGTGCCAGCAGCCGCTATGGGACAGGGAACTACGAGCAGTACTTC	TRBV5-4	TRBD1	-	TRBJ2-7	15
CASSESTGNHYEQYF	TGTGCCAGCAGTGAATCGACAGGGAATCACTACGAGCAGTACTTC	TRBV2	TRBD1	-	TRBJ2-7	15
CASSLDRGNYGYTF	TGTGCCAGCAGTTTAGACAGGGGAAACTATGGCTACACCTTC	TRBV7-9	TRBD1	-	TRBJ1-2	14
CASSLVSGRSTNYGYTF	TGTGCCAGCAGCTTGGTCTCAGGCCGCTCCACTAACTATGGCTACACCTTC	TRBV5-6	-	-	TRBJ1-2	17
CASSPLQGARYNEQFF	TGTGCCAGCAGCCCATTACAGGGGGCGAGGTACAATGAGCAGTTCTTC	TRBV9	TRBD1	few	TRBJ2-1	16
CASSFPGLDGTQYF	TGTGCCAGCAGCTTCCCGGGACTAGACGGGACCCAGTACTTC	TRBV4-2	TRBD2	-	TRBJ2-5	14
CAWSVRSSYNEQFF	TGTGCCTGGAGTGTAAGGAGCTCCTACAATGAGCAGTTCTTC	TRBV30	-	-	TRBJ2-1	14
CASSIVATNEKLFF	TGTGCCAGTAGTATAGTAGCAACTAATGAAAAACTGTTTTTT	TRBV19	-	-	TRBJ1-4	14
CASSWGLAGMTDTQYF	TGCGCCAGCAGCTGGGGACTAGCGGGGATGACAGATACGCAGTATTTT	TRBV5-1	TRBD2	once	TRBJ2-3	16
CASSDSDRGHTGELFF	TGTGCCAGCAGTGACTCGGACAGGGGGCACACCGGGGAGCTGTTTTTT	TRBV6-4	TRBD1	-	TRBJ2-2	16
CASSRAGQGTTEAFF	TGTGCCAGTAGTCGCGCGGGACAGGGAACGACTGAAGCTTTCTTT	TRBV19	TRBD1	-	TRBJ1-1	15
CASSLLRGAVYEQYF	TGTGCCAGTTCCCTGCTCAGGGGAGCCGTCTACGAGCAGTACTTC	TRBV2	-	-	TRBJ2-7	15
CASSPPNGGSDYEQYF	TGTGCCAGCTCACCACCAAACGGGGGAAGTGACTACGAGCAGTACTTC	TRBV18	-	-	TRBJ2-7	16
CASSFDSWAEAFF	TGTGCCAGCAGTTTCGACAGTTGGGCTGAAGCTTTCTTT	TRBV27	-	-	TRBJ1-1	13
CASSQGTGETQYF	TGCGCCAGCAGCCAGGGGACTGGCGAGACCCAGTACTTC	TRBV4-3	-	once	TRBJ2-5	13
CAINLGSNRGTGEQYF	TGTGCCATCAACCTAGGGTCGAACAGGGGTACGGGGGAGCAGTACTTC	TRBV10-3	TRBD1	-	TRBJ2-7	16
CASSTSRAGGSYEQYF	TGTGCCAGCAGCACCAGTAGGGCTGGCGGGAGTTACGAGCAGTACTTC	TRBV11-2	TRBD2	-	TRBJ2-7	16
CAWSAGTGGTYGYTF	TGTGCCTGGAGTGCCGGGACAGGGGGTACCTATGGCTACACCTTC	TRBV30	TRBD1	few	TRBJ1-2	15
CASSQAPLGQGASGYTF	TGCGCCAGCAGCCAAGCCCCGCTGGGACAGGGGGCGTCTGGCTACACCTTC	TRBV4-1	TRBD1	few	TRBJ1-2	17
CATSRDRRSGDTQYF	TGTGCCACCAGCAGAGATCGAAGGTCCGGGGATACGCAGTATTTT	TRBV15	-	once	TRBJ2-3	15
CASSLRRAGEGEQFF	TGTGCCAGCAGCTTAAGAAGGGCGGGAGAGGGTGAGCAGTTCTTC	TRBV11-2	TRBD2	-	TRBJ2-1	15
CASSQDRGYEQYF	TGTGCCAGTAGTCAGGACAGGGGTTACGAGCAGTACTTC	TRBV19	TRBD1	-	TRBJ2-7	13
CASSYEPDTQYF	TGTGCCAGCAGCTACGAGCCAGATACGCAGTATTTT	TRBV4-2	-	-	TRBJ2-3	12
CSVQGQGTYEQYF	TGCAGCGTGCAAGGACAGGGAACCTACGAGCAGTACTTC	TRBV29-1	TRBD1	-	TRBJ2-7	13
CASSPLLAKNIQYF	TGCGCCAGCAGCCCCCTACTAGCCAAAAACATTCAGTACTTC	TRBV5-1	-	-	TRBJ2-4	14
CASSSGQSSEAFF	TGTGCCAGCAGCTCTGGACAGTCCTCTGAAGCTTTCTTT	TRBV7-9	-	-	TRBJ1-1	13
CASSLGGANEKLFF	TGTGCCAGCAGCTTGGGGGGGGCTAATGAAAAACTGTTTTTT	TRBV5-4	-	-	TRBJ1-4	14
CASKRGGETQYF	TGTGCCAGCAAAAGGGGTGGAGAGACCCAGTACTTC	TRBV6-5	-	-	TRBJ2-5	12
CASSRMPGQTSPNYGYTF	TGTGCCAGCAGCCGCATGCCGGGACAGACCTCGCCGAACTATGGCTACACCTTC	TRBV13	TRBD1	-	TRBJ1-2	18
CAWSESGGPGLTDTQYF	TGTGCCTGGAGCGAGAGCGGGGGGCCGGGTTTAACAGATACGCAGTATTTT	TRBV30	TRBD2	-	TRBJ2-3	17
CASSLGTKNEQFF	TGTGCCAGCAGCTTGGGGACTAAGAATGAGCAGTTCTTC	TRBV7-2	TRBD2	-	TRBJ2-1	13
CASSQVVRGLVGYTF	TGCGCCAGCAGCCAAGTGGTCAGGGGGCTGGTTGGCTACACCTTC	TRBV4-3	TRBD1	few	TRBJ1-2	15
CASRSDRVSLLMNTEAFF	TGTGCCAGCAGGTCGGACAGGGTATCTCTCTTGATGAACACTGAAGCTTTCTTT	TRBV25-1	TRBD1	-	TRBJ1-1	18
CASSRTTPNYGYTF	TGCGCCAGCAGTCGGACAACCCCTAACTATGGCTACACCTTC	TRBV5-1	-	-	TRBJ1-2	14
CASREDRAVNTEAFF	TGTGCCAGCAGGGAGGACAGGGCTGTAAACACTGAAGCTTTCTTT	TRBV2	TRBD1	-	TRBJ1-1	15
CASSLSGGSYNEQFF	TGTGCCAGCAGCTTAAGCGGGGGTTCCTACAATGAGCAGTTCTTC	TRBV7-2	TRBD2	-	TRBJ2-1	15
CASSRDSSGNTIYF	TGTGCCAGCAGTCGGGACAGCTCTGGAAACACCATATATTTT	TRBV6-5	TRBD1	-	TRBJ1-3	14
CAWSLTDTQYF	TGTGCCTGGAGCCTCACAGATACGCAGTATTTT	TRBV30	-	few	TRBJ2-3	11
CASSYGQGRENGYTF	TGTGCCAGCAGTTACGGGCAGGGGCGAGAGAATGGCTACACCTTC	TRBV6-6	-	-	TRBJ1-2	15
CASKLTSGGDTDTQYF	TGCGCCAGCAAGCTAACTAGCGGGGGGGACACAGATACGCAGTATTTT	TRBV5-1	TRBD2	-	TRBJ2-3	16